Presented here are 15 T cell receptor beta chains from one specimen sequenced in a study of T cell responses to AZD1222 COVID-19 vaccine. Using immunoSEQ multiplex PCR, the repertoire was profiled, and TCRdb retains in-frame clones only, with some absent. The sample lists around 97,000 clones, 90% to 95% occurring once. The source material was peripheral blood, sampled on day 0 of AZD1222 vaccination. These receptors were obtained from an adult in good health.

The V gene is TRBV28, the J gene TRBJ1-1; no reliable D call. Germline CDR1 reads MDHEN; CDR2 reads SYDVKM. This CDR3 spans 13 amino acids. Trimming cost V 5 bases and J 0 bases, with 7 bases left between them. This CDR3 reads CASSPRMNTEAFF. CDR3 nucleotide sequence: TGTGCCAGCAGTCCCCGGATGAACACTGAAGCTTTCTTT.

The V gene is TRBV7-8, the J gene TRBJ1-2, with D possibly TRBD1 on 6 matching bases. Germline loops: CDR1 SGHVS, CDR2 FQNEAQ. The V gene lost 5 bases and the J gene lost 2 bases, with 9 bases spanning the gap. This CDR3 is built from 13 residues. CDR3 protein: CASSPTGNYGYTF. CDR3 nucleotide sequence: TGTGCCAGCAGCCCAACAGGGAACTATGGCTACACCTTC.

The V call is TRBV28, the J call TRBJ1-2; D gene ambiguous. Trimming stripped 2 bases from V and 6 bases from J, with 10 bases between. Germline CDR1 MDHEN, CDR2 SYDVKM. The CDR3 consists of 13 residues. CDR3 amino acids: CASSLPQSNGYTF. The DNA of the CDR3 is TGTGCCAGCAGTTTACCCCAGTCTAATGGCTACACCTTC.

The CDR3 DNA reads as TGTGCCAGCTCACCAGAGACTAGCAGTCTCTACGAGCAGTACTTC. The encoded protein is CASSPETSSLYEQYF. V and J are TRBV18 and TRBJ2-7, with 7 bases aligning to TRBD2. This CDR3 is 15 amino acids long. Germline loops: CDR1 KGHSH, CDR2 LQKENI. V shed 2 bases, J shed 3 bases, and the junction held 7 bases outside the gene matches.

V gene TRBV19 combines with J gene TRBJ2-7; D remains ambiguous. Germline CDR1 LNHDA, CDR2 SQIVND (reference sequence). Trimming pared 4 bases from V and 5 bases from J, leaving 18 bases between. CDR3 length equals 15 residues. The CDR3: CASSTPTGRNDEQYF. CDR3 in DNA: TGTGCCAGTAGTACCCCGACGGGCAGGAATGACGAGCAGTACTTC.

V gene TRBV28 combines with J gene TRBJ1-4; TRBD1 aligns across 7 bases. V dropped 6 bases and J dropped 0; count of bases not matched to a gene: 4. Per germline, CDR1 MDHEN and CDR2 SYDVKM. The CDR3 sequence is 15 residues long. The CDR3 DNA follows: TGTGCCAGCAGCTTTGGACAGGCAACTAATGAAAAACTGTTTTTT. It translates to CASSFGQATNEKLFF.

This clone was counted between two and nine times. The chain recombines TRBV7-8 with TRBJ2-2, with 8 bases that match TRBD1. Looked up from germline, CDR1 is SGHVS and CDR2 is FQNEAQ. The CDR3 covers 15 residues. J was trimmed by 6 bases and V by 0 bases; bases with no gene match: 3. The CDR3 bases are TGTGCCAGCAGCTTAGCCAGACAGGGGCCCGGGGAGCTGTTTTTT. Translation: CASSLARQGPGELFF. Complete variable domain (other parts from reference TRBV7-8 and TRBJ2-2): GAGVSQSPRYKVAKRGQDVALRCDPISGHVSLFWYQQALGQGPEFLTYFQNEAQLDKSGLPSDRFFAERPEGSVSTLKIQRTQQEDSAVYLCASSLARQGPGELFFGEGSRLTVL.

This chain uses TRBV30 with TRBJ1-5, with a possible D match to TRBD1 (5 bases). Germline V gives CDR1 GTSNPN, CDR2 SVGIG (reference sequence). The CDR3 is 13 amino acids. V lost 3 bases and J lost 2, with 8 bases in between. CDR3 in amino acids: CAWRGDGNQPQHF. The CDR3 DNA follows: TGTGCCTGGAGAGGGGACGGCAATCAGCCCCAGCATTTT.

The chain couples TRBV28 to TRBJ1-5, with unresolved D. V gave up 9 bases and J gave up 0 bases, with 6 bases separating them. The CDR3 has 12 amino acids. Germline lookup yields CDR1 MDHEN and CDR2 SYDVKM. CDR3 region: CASESSNQPQHF. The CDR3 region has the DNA TGTGCCAGTGAGAGTAGCAATCAGCCCCAGCATTTT. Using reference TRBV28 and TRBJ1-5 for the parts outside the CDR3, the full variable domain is DVKVTQSSRYLVKRTGEKVFLECVQDMDHENMFWYRQDPGLGLRLIYFSYDVKMKEKGDIPEGYSVSREKKERFSLILESASTNQTSMYLCASESSNQPQHFGDGTRLSIL.

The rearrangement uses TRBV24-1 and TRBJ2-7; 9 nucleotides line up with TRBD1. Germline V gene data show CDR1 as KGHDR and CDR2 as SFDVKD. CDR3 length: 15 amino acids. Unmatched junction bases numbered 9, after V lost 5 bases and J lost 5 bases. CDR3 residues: CATSGGTGSIDEQYF. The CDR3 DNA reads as TGTGCCACCAGTGGTGGGACAGGGTCGATCGACGAGCAGTACTTC.

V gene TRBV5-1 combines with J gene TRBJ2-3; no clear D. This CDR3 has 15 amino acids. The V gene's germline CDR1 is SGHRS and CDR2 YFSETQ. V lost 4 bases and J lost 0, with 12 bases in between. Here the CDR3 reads CASSPLPESTDTQYF. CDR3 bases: TGCGCCAGCAGCCCATTACCGGAAAGCACAGATACGCAGTATTTT. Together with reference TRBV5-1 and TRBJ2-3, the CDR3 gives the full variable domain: KAGVTQTPRYLIKTRGQQVTLSCSPISGHRSVSWYQQTPGQGLQFLFEYFSETQRNKGNFPGRFSGRQFSNSRSEMNVSTLELGDSALYLCASSPLPESTDTQYFGPGTRLTVL.

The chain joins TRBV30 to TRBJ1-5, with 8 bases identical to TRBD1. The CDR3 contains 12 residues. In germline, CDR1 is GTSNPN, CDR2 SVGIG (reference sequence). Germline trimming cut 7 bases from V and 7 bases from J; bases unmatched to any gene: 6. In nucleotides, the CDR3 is TGTGCCTACAGGGGGGCCGGACAGCCCCAGCATTTT. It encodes CAYRGAGQPQHF.

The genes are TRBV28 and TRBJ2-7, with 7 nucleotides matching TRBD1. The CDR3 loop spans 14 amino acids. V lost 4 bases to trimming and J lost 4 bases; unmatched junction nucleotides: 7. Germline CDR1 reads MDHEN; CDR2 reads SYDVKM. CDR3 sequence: CASSSGTVPYEQYF. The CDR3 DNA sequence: TGTGCCAGCAGTTCCGGGACAGTCCCGTACGAGCAGTACTTC.

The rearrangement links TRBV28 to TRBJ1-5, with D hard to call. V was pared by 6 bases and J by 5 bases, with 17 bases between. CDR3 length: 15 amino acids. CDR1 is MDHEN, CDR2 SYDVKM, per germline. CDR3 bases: TGTGCCAGCAGCCACTTAGGTGGGAGGGATCAGCCCCAGCATTTT. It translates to CASSHLGGRDQPQHF.

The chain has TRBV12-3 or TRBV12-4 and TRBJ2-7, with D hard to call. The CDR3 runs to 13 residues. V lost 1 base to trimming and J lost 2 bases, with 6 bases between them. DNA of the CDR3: TGTGCCAGCAGTTTAGGGAGCCCCTACGAGCAGTACTTC. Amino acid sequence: CASSLGSPYEQYF.